This TCR beta chain was sequenced in a study of vaccination effects on CD4 cells after COVID-19. Study-level points and caveats: Long after vaccination, the clones induced by infection and by vaccine shrank markedly in size.

Investigators separated out CD4+ T cells once around 10 days of culture had passed. None of the vaccinated had previously contracted SARS-CoV-2, and their nucleocapsid antibodies tested negative. Generated by immunoSEQ multiplex PCR, the TCRdb table keeps only in-frame clones and is missing some. The sample carries some 23,000 clones, over 65% recorded once. This clone was recorded once. Its antigen is still unknown. The CDR3 is 13 amino acids. The V gene lost 2 bases and the J gene lost 1 base, with 3 bases spanning the gap. Germline lookup yields CDR1 MNHEY and CDR2 SVGEGT. The receptor comes from a human donor who received a COVID-19 vaccine. This rearrangement joins TRBV6-2 or TRBV6-3 to TRBJ1-5; D is unresolved. The specimen comprised CD4+ T cells from PBMCs cultured without peptide, sampled before COVID-19 vaccination. Here the CDR3 DNA reads TGTGCCAGCAGTTACGACAGCAATCAGCCCCAGCATTTT. Translating gives CASSYDSNQPQHF.